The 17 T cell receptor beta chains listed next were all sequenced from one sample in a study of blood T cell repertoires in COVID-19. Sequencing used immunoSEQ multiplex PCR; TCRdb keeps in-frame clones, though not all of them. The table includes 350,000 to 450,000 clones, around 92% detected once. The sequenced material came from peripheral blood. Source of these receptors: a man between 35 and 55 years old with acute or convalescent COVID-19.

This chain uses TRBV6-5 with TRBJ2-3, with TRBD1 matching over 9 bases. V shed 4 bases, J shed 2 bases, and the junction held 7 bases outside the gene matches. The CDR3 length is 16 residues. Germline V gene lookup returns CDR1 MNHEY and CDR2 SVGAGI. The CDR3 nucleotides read TGTGCCAGCAGTTTCGGGACAGGGTCGAACACAGATACGCAGTATTTT. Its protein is CASSFGTGSNTDTQYF.

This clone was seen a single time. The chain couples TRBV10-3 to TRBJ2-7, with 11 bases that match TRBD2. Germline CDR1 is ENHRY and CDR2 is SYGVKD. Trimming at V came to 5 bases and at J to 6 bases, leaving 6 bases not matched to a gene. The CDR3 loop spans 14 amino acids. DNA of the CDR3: TGTGCCATCAGTATACTAGCGGGAGCACGCGAGCAGTACTTC. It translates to CAISILAGAREQYF.

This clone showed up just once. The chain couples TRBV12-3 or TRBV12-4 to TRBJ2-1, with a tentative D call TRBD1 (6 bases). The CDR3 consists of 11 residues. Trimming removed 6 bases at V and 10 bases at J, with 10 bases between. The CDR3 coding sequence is TGTGCCAGCAGCTGGACAGACGAGCAGTTCTTC. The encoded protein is CASSWTDEQFF.

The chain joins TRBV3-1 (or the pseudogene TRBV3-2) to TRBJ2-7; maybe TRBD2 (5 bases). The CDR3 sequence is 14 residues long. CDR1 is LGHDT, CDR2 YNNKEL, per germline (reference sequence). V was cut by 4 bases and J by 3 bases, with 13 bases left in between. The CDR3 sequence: CASSPSGGLYEQYF. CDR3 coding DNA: TGTGCCAGCAGCCCCAGCGGAGGACTCTACGAGCAGTACTTC.

CDR3 nucleotide sequence: TGCGCCAGCAGCCAAGCCCCGGGACAGGCCTATGGCTACACCTTC. Translating gives CASSQAPGQAYGYTF. V and J are TRBV4-3 and TRBJ1-2, with TRBD1 identical over 8 bases. Germline CDR1 and CDR2: LGHNA and YSLEER. This CDR3 has 15 residues. Trimming took 1 base from V and 4 from J; bases not matched to a gene: 5.

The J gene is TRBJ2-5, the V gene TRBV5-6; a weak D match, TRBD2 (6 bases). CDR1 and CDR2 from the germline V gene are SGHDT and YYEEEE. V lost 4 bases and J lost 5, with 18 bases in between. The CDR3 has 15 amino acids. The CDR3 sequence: CASSPRWGVGETQYF. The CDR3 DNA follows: TGTGCCAGCAGCCCGAGGTGGGGGGTCGGGGAGACCCAGTACTTC.

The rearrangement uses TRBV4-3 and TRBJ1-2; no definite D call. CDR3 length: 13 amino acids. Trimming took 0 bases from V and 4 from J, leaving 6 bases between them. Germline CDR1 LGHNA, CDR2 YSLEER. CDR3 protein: CASSQDPFYGYTF. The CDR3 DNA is TGCGCCAGCAGCCAAGACCCCTTCTATGGCTACACCTTC.

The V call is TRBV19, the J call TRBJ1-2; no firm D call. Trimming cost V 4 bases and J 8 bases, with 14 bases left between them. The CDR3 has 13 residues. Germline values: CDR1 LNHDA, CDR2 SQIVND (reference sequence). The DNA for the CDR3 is TGTGCCAGTAGTACCTTACTCCGAGGGGGCTACACCTTC. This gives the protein CASSTLLRGGYTF.

The CDR3, as DNA: TGCGCCAGCCAGAAGGACAGGGTAGGCGAGCAGTACTTC. It specifies CASQKDRVGEQYF. This chain links TRBV10-1 with TRBJ2-7; 8 nucleotides line up with TRBD1. After removal of 8 bases from V and 6 bases from J, the junction contained 9 bases not matched to a gene. Germline V gene data show CDR1 as WNHNN and CDR2 as SYGVQD (reference sequence). The CDR3 has 13 amino acids.

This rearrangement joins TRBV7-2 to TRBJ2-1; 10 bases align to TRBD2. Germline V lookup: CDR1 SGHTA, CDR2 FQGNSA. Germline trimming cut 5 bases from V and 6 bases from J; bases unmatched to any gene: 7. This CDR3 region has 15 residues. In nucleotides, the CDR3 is TGTGCCAGCAGCCCATGGACTAGCGGACCCAATGAGCAGTTCTTC. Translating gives CASSPWTSGPNEQFF.

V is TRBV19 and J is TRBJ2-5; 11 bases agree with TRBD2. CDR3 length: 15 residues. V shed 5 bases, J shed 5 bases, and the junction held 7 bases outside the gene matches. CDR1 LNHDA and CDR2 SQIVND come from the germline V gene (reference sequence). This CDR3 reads CASSVLAGGGETQYF. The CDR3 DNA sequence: TGTGCCAGTAGTGTCCTAGCGGGAGGCGGGGAGACCCAGTACTTC. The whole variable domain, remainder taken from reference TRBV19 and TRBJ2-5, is DGGITQSPKYLFRKEGQNVTLSCEQNLNHDAMYWYRQDPGQGLRLIYYSQIVNDFQKGDIAEGYSVSREKKESFPLTVTSAQKNPTAFYLCASSVLAGGGETQYFGPGTRLLVL.

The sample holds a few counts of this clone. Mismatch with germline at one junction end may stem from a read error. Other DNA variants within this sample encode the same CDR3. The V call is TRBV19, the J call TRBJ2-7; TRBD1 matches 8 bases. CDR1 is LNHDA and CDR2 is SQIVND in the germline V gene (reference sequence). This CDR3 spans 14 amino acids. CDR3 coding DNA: TGTGCCAGTAGCATAGGGACAGGTGATTACGAGCAGTACTTC. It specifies CASSIGTGDYEQYF.

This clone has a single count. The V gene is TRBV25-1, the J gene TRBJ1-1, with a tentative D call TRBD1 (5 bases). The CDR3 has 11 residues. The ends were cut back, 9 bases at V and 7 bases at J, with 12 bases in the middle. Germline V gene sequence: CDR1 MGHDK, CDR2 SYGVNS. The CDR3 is CASSRGGEAFF. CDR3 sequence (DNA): TGTGCCAGTAGCCGGGGGGGTGAAGCTTTCTTT.

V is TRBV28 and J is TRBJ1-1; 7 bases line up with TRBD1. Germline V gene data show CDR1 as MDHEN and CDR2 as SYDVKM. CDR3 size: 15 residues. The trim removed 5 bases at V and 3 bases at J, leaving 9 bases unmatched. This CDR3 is CASSRDREWDTEAFF. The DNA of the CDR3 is TGTGCCAGCAGTCGAGACAGGGAATGGGACACTGAAGCTTTCTTT. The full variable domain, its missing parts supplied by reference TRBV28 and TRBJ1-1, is DVKVTQSSRYLVKRTGEKVFLECVQDMDHENMFWYRQDPGLGLRLIYFSYDVKMKEKGDIPEGYSVSREKKERFSLILESASTNQTSMYLCASSRDREWDTEAFFGQGTRLTVV.

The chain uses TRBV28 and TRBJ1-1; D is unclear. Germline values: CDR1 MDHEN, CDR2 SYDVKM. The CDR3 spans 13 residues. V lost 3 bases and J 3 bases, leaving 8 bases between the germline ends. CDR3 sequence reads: CASSFSMYTEAFF. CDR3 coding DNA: TGTGCCAGCAGTTTTTCTATGTACACTGAAGCTTTCTTT.

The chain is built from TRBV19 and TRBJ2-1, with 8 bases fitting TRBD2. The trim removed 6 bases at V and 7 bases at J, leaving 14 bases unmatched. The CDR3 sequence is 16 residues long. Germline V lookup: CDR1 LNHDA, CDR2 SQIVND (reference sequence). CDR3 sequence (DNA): TGTGCCAGTAGCATAATTGAAGCGGGGGATTGGAATGAGCAGTTCTTC. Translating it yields CASSIIEAGDWNEQFF.

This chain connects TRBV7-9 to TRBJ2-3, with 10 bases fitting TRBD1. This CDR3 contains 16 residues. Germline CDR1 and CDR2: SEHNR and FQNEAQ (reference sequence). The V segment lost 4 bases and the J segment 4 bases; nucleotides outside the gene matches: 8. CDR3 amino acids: CASSSRRDRGPDTQYF. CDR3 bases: TGTGCCAGCAGCTCCAGACGGGACAGGGGCCCAGATACGCAGTATTTT.